The clone carrying this TCR beta chain was detected only a few times. The antigen is not known. This entry comes from a study of identical twins. The CDR3 spans 16 residues. V shed 5 bases and J shed 3 bases, with 17 bases lying between them. CDR1 and CDR2 (germline): SEHNR, FQNEAQ (reference sequence). Notes on the study in general: There were fewer insertions in abundant cord blood beta clonotypes, but memory repertoires showed no such pattern.

In TCRdb, the 5' RACE reads were re-called with MiXCR into one record per CDR3 protein. This table has 200,000 to 300,000 distinct CDR3 sequences, 6% to 8.5% appearing once. These data are also associated with another study on yellow fever vaccine responses in identical twins.

This TCR derives from a woman aged 18-29 years in good health. The chain joins TRBV7-9 to TRBJ2-1; D is perhaps TRBD1 (6 bases). Sample: CD8+ T cells sorted from blood. This CDR3 is CASSSHSGAVYNEQFF. In DNA, the CDR3 is TGTGCCAGCAGCAGCCATTCAGGGGCCGTCTACAATGAGCAGTTCTTC.